The rows below give T cell receptor beta chains drawn from one sample of a study of T cells in Graves' hyperthyroidism and ophthalmopathy. Via MiXCR, TCRdb re-called the multiplex PCR reads, giving one row per CDR3 protein. The sample includes hundreds of thousands of distinct CDR3 sequences, approximately 15% of them seen just once. The sequenced material came from blood. Receptor source: a woman between 35 and 50 years old with Graves' ophthalmopathy. CDR3s include the opening cysteine and the closing phenylalanine or tryptophan.

TRBV11-2,TRBJ2-2,CASSLIGTINTGELFF
TRBV4-1,TRBJ1-2,CASSQERGDGYTF
TRBV6-1,TRBJ2-3,CASRPDRASRTDTQYF
TRBV12-3/TRBV12-4,TRBJ2-6,CASSKGSSGANVLTF
TRBV14,TRBJ2-7,CASSRLGASVSEQYF
TRBV24-1,TRBJ1-1,CATSDGGQLNTEAFF
TRBV12-3/TRBV12-4,TRBJ1-1,CASSRTLRDTEAFF
TRBV19,TRBJ1-3,CASSPLTGGLDTIYF
TRBV12-3/TRBV12-4,TRBJ1-5,CASSFRDQGPQHF
TRBV20-1,TRBJ1-2,CSARPDREDYGYTF
TRBV7-2,TRBJ2-7,CASTLTPTGFEQYF
TRBV6-1,TRBJ1-5,CASRAWTGGSNQPQHF
TRBV12-3/TRBV12-4,TRBJ1-5,CASSRGGGSNQPQHF
TRBV2,TRBJ1-2,CASSGPQGGDGYTF
TRBV12-3/TRBV12-4,TRBJ1-2,CASSFRGQVGYTF
TRBV20-1,TRBJ2-5,CSAEGQGRRETQYF
TRBV7-2,TRBJ2-5,CASSLGASGIGYETQYF
TRBV9,TRBJ2-2,CASSTGTSGQNTGELFF
TRBV19,TRBJ1-1,CASSIRLSVNTEAFF
TRBV7-2,TRBJ2-5,CASSHRGQTQETQYF
TRBV6-5,TRBJ1-1,CASSYTQAYAEAFF
TRBV6-2/TRBV6-3,TRBJ2-7,CASSYANEQYF
TRBV12-5,TRBJ2-7,CASLQGNEQYF
TRBV4-1,TRBJ2-5,CASSQVGDSETQYF
TRBV20-1,TRBJ1-3,CSARGPTESSGNTIYF
TRBV7-9,TRBJ2-7,CASSHSEQIYEQYF
TRBV6-2/TRBV6-3,TRBJ2-2,CASTKNTGELFF
TRBV7-9,TRBJ1-2,CASSLGAQGENYGYTF
TRBV28,TRBJ1-5,CASSTTGDYQPQHF
TRBV12-3/TRBV12-4,TRBJ1-1,CASSLFGNTEAFF
TRBV7-6,TRBJ2-2,CASSRTSGRNTGELFF
TRBV9,TRBJ2-5,CASSGTGWVQYF
TRBV4-1,TRBJ2-7,CASSQDQGSRDYEQYF
TRBV20-1,TRBJ1-5,CSARDRGELNQPQHF
TRBV6-5,TRBJ2-6,CASAASGANVLTF
TRBV19,TRBJ1-5,CASSSQGYQPQHF
TRBV14,TRBJ1-2,CASSLRTGEYYGYTF
TRBV10-3,TRBJ2-7,CATRQNLGYEQYF
TRBV7-8,TRBJ2-4,CASSGLGEDSKNIQYF
TRBV6-2/TRBV6-3,TRBJ1-2,CASSYPRGDVYGYTF
TRBV27,TRBJ2-7,CASSSTSAYEQYF
TRBV30,TRBJ1-5,CAWSTGQGNQPQHF
TRBV25-1,TRBJ2-5,CASSDFQETQYF
TRBV5-5,TRBJ2-5,CASSFRVSGRLGGTQYF
TRBV14,TRBJ2-7,CASSPGSEKRYEQYF
TRBV28,TRBJ2-2,CASREGLAGRVGAGELFF
TRBV29-1,TRBJ2-7,CSVEVGTGSYEQYF
TRBV28,TRBJ2-7,CASTPGSTSYEQYF